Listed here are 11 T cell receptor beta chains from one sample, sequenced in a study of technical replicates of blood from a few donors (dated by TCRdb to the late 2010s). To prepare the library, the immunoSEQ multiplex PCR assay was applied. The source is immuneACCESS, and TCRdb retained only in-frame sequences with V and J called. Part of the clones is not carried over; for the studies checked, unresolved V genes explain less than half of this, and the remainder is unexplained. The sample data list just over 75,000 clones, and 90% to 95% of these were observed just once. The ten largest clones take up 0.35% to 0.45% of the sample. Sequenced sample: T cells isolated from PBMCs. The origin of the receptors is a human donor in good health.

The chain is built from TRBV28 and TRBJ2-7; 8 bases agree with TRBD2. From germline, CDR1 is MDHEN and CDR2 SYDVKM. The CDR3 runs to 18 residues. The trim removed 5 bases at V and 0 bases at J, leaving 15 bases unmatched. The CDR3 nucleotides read TGTGCCAGCAGTACCCCCACCCCCGGGACTAGAGACTCCTACGAGCAGTACTTC. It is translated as CASSTPTPGTRDSYEQYF. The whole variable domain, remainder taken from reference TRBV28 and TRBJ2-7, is DVKVTQSSRYLVKRTGEKVFLECVQDMDHENMFWYRQDPGLGLRLIYFSYDVKMKEKGDIPEGYSVSREKKERFSLILESASTNQTSMYLCASSTPTPGTRDSYEQYFGPGTRLTVT.

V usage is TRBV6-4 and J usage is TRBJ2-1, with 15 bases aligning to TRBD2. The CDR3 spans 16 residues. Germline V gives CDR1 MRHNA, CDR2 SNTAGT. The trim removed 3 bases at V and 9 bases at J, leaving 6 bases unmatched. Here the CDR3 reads CASSEGTSGRISEQFF. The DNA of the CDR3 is TGTGCCAGCAGTGAGGGGACTAGCGGGAGGATTAGTGAGCAGTTCTTC.

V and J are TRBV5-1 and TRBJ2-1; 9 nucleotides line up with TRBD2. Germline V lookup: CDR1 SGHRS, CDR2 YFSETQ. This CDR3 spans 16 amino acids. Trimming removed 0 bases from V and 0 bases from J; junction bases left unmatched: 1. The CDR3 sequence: CASSLASGTSYNEQFF. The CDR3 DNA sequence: TGCGCCAGCAGCTTGGCTAGCGGGACCTCCTACAATGAGCAGTTCTTC. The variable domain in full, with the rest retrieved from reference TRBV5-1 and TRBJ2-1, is KAGVTQTPRYLIKTRGQQVTLSCSPISGHRSVSWYQQTPGQGLQFLFEYFSETQRNKGNFPGRFSGRQFSNSRSEMNVSTLELGDSALYLCASSLASGTSYNEQFFGPGTRLTVL.

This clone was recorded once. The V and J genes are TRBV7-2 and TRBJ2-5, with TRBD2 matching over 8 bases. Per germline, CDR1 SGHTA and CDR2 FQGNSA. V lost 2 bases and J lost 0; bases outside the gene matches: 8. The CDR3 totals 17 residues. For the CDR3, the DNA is TGTGCCAGCAGCTTATCGGGGGGGCGCCTGTACCAAGAGACCCAGTACTTC. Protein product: CASSLSGGRLYQETQYF. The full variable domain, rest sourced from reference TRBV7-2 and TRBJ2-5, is GAGVSQSPSNKVTEKGKDVELRCDPISGHTALYWYRQSLGQGLEFLIYFQGNSAPDKSGLPSDRFSAERTGGSVSTLTIQRTQQEDSAVYLCASSLSGGRLYQETQYFGPGTRLLVL.

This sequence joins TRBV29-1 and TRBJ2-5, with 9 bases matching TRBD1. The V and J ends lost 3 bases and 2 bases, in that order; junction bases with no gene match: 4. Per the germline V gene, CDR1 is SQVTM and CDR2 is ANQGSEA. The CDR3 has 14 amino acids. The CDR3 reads CSVDKGQGQETQYF. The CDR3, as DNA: TGCAGCGTTGATAAGGGACAGGGACAAGAGACCCAGTACTTC.

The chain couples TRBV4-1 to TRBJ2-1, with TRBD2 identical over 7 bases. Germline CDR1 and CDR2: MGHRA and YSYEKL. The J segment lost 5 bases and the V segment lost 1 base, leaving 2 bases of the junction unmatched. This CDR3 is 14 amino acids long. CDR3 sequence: CASSQVLADNEQFF. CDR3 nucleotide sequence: TGCGCCAGCAGCCAAGTCCTAGCGGACAATGAGCAGTTCTTC.

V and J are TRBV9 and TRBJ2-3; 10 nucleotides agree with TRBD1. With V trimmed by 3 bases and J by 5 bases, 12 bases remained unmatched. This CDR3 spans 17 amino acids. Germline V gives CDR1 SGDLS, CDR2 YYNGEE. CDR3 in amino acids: CASSDPKGGQGIDTQYF. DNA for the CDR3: TGTGCCAGCAGCGACCCAAAAGGGGGACAGGGGATAGATACGCAGTATTTT.

CDR3 region: CAISPWTGSGNTIYF. Written as DNA, the CDR3 is TGTGCCATCAGCCCCTGGACAGGCTCTGGAAACACCATATATTTT. The chain is built from TRBV10-3 and TRBJ1-3, with 7 bases matching TRBD1. Per the germline V gene, CDR1 is ENHRY and CDR2 is SYGVKD. V lost 6 bases, J lost 0 bases, and 5 bases stayed unmatched. This CDR3 has 15 amino acids.

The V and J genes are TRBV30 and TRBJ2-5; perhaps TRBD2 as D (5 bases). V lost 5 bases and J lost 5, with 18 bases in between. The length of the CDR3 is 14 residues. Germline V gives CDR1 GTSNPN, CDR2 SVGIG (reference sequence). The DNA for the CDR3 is TGTGCCTGGCGCGAGAAAACTAGGATCGAGACCCAGTACTTC. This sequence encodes CAWREKTRIETQYF.

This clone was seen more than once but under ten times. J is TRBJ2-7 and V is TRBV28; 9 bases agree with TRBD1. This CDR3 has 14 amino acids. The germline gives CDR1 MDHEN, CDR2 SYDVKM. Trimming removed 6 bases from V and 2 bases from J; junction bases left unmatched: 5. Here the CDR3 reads CASRGQGVPYEQYF. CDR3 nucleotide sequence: TGTGCCAGCAGGGGACAGGGAGTCCCCTACGAGCAGTACTTC.

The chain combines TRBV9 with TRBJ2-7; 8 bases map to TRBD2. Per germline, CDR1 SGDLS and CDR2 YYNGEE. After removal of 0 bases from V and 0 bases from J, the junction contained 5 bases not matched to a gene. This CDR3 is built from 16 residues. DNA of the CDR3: TGTGCCAGCAGCGTAGGTAGCGGGATGAGCTCCTACGAGCAGTACTTC. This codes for CASSVGSGMSSYEQYF.